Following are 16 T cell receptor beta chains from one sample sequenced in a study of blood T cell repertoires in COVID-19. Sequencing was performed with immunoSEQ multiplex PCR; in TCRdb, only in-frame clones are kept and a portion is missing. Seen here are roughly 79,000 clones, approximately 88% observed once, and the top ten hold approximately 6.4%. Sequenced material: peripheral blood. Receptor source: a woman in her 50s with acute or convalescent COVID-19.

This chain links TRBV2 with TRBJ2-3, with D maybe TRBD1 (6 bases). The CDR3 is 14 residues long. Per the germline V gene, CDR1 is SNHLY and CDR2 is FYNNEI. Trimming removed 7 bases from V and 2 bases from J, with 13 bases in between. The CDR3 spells CASTHGTYTDTQYF. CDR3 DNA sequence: TGTGCCAGCACGCATGGGACATACACAGATACGCAGTATTTT.

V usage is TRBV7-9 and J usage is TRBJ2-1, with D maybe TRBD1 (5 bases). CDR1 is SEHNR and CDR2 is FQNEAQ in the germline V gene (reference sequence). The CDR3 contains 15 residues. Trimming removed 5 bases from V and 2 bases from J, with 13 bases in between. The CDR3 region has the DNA TGTGCCAGCAGCCTAAATCAGGGCACCTACAATGAGCAGTTCTTC. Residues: CASSLNQGTYNEQFF.

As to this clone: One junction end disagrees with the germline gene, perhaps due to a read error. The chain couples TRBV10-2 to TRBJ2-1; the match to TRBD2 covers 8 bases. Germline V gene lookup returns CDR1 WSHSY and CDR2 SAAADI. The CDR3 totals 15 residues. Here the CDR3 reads CASSDDGGAYNEQFF. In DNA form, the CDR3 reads TGCGCCAGCAGTGATGACGGGGGGGCCTATAATGAGCAGTTCTTC.

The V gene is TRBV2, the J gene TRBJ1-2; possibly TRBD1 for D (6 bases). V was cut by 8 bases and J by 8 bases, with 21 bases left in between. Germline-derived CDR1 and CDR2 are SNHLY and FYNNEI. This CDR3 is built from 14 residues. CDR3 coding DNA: TGTGCCAGCGGACAACAGGGCGGGTTGGGCGGCTACACCTTC. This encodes CASGQQGGLGGYTF. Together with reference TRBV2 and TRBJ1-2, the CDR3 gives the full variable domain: EPEVTQTPSHQVTQMGQEVILRCVPISNHLYFYWYRQILGQKVEFLVSFYNNEISEKSEIFDDQFSVERPDGSNFTLKIRSTKLEDSAMYFCASGQQGGLGGYTFGSGTRLTVV.

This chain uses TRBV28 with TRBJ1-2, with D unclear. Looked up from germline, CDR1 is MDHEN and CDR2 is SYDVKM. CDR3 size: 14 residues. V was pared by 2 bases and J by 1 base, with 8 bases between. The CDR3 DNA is TGTGCCAGCAGTTTAGGAGGATTTAACTATGGCTACACCTTC. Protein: CASSLGGFNYGYTF.

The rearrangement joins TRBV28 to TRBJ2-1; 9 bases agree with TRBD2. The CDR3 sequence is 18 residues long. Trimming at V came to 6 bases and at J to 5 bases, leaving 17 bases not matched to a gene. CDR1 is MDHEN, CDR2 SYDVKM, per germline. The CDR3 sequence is CASSPNRARTSENNEQFF. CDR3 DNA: TGTGCCAGCAGCCCTAACCGAGCCAGGACTAGCGAGAACAATGAGCAGTTCTTC.

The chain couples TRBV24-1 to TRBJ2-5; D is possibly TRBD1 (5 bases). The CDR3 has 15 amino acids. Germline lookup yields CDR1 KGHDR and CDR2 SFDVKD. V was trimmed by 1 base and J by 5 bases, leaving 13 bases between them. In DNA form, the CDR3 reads TGTGCCACCAGTGATTTAGGGGAAAGGGGTGAGACCCAGTACTTC. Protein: CATSDLGERGETQYF.

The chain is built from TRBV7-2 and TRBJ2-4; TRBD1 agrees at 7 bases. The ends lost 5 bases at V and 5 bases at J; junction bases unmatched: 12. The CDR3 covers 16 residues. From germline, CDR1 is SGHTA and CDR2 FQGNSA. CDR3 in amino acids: CASSKRQGMSENIQYF. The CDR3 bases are TGTGCCAGCAGCAAGAGACAGGGCATGTCGGAAAACATTCAGTACTTC.

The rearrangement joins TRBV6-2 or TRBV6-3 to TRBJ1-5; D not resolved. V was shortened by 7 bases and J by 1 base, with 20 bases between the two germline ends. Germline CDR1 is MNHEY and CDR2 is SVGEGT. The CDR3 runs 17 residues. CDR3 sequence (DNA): TGTGCCAGCAACCCCGCGCACCGGGGAGGAAGCAATCAGCCCCAGCATTTT. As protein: CASNPAHRGGSNQPQHF.

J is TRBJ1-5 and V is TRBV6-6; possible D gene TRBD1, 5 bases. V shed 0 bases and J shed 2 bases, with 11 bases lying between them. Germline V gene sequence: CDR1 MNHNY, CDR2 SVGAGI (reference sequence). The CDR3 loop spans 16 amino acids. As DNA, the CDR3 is TGTGCCAGCAGTTACTCGGGGGGAGGCGGCAATCAGCCCCAGCATTTT. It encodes CASSYSGGGGNQPQHF.

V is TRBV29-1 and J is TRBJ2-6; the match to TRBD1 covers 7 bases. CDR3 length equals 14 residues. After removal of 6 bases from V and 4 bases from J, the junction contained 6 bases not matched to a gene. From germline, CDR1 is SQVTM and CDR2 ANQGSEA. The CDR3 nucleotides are TGCAGCGTCCAAGGGACAGAAGGGGCCAACGTCCTGACTTTC. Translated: CSVQGTEGANVLTF.

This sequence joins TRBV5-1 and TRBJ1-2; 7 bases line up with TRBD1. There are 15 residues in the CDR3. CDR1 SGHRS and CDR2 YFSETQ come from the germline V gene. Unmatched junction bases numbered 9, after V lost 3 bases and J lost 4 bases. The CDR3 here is CASSWTDRAVYGYTF. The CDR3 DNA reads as TGCGCCAGCAGCTGGACAGACAGGGCCGTCTATGGCTACACCTTC.

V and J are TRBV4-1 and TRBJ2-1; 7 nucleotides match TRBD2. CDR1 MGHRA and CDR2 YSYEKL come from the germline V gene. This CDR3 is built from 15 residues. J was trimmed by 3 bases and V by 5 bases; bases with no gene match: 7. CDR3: CASSSGSGGYNEQFF. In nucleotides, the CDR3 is TGCGCCAGCAGCTCAGGCTCGGGGGGCTACAATGAGCAGTTCTTC.

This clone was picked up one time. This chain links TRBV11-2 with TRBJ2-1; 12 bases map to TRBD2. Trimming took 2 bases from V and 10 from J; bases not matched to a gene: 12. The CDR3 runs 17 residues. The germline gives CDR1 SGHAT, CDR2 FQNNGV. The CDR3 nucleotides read TGTGCCAGCAGCTTAAGCGCTAGCGGGGGGGCATCGGGCGAGCAGTTCTTC. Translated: CASSLSASGGASGEQFF.

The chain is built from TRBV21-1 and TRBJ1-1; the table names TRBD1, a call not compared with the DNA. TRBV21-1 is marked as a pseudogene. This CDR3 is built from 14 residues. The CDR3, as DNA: TGTGCCAGCAGCAGACTACAGGGGAACACTGAAGCTTTCTTT. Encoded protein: CASSRLQGNTEAFF.

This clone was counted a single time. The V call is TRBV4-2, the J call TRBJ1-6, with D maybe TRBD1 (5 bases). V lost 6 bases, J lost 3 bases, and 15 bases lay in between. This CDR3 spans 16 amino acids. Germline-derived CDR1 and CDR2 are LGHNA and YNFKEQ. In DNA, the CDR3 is TGTGCCAGCAGTCTAGGCGGAGGGGACTATAATTCACCCCTCCACTTT. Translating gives CASSLGGGDYNSPLHF.